This record concerns one TCR beta chain sequence. A few counts support this clonotype. The antigen this receptor binds is unknown. One base away there is no much larger clone; base qualities are not given. The library was prepared using PCR. The sequencer was an Illumina HiSeq 2500. To normalize quantification of the TCRbeta repertoire, the TCR libraries were built with molecular barcoding that relied on unique molecular identifiers. TCRdb reworked the public reads: Q25 trimming with fastp, MiXCR clone assembly, productive beta chains retained. Entries are consolidated by CDR3 protein sequence, retaining the most common genes and DNA. Across this sample there are about 610,000 distinct CDR3 sequences, with under 12% seen only once. The top ten clones comprise less than 5% of the sample. This sample is drawn from a study of T-cell reconstitution after alpha-beta-depleted transplantation in children (dated by TCRdb to about 2016). The study in broad terms: Using TCR repertoire profiling, the study followed T-cell immune reconstitution in a quantitative way in children after TCRalphabeta/CD19-depleted allogeneic hematopoietic cell transplantation.

Material: PBMCs from the stem cell graft donor, obtained from the stem cell graft. The receptor was derived from a human donor who donated a stem cell graft to a child with acute myeloid leukemia.

The nucleotides read TGCAGCGTTGCGATCCGGGGGAGAGGGGTTACCGACGAGCAGTACTTC. Protein translation: CSVAIRGRGVTDEQYF. The V and J segments used are TRBV29-1 and TRBJ2-7; a tentative D call is TRBD2 (6 bases match). The CDR3, from cysteine to phenylalanine, totals 16 residues. The sequence is cut down to CDR3 DNA, 48 bases in frame from base 1. Reading the germline V gene gives CDR1 SQVTM and CDR2 ANQGSEA. Trimming costs V 4 bases and J 5 bases, and their ends lie 24 bases apart.